A single sample is the source of the 32 T cell receptor beta chains below, sequenced in a study of blood T cells in healthy people across ages. PCR was performed a second time for 7 to 11 cycles using a sample-barcoded 5' primer and a J-beta primer mix. TCRdb passed the 5' RACE reads through MiXCR, listing each CDR3 protein once. The data show fewer than 950,000 distinct CDR3 sequences, with about 34% seen just once and 10% to 15% held by the top ten. Sequenced material: blood. The source is a man aged 18 to 29 in good health.

This clonotype has just a few counts. The chain is built from TRBV4-3 and TRBJ2-3, with 12 bases that match TRBD2. Germline V gene data show CDR1 as LGHNA and CDR2 as YSLEER. The J segment lost 2 bases and the V segment lost 4 bases, leaving 4 bases of the junction unmatched. This CDR3 spans 16 amino acids. Here the CDR3 DNA reads TGCGCCAGCAGCCCTGCTAGCGGGGGGGCCACAGATACGCAGTATTTT. Encoded protein: CASSPASGGATDTQYF.

This clonotype was counted at least ten times. This sequence joins TRBV12-3 or TRBV12-4 and TRBJ1-2; the match to TRBD1 covers 10 bases. This CDR3 has 14 residues. The trim removed 5 bases at V and 8 bases at J, leaving 8 bases unmatched. The CDR3 DNA follows: TGTGCCAGCAGTCTAGGGACAGGGGCAAGAGGCTACACCTTC. This codes for CASSLGTGARGYTF.

This clonotype was seen a handful of times. The chain joins TRBV6-2 or TRBV6-3 to TRBJ2-7, with D possibly being TRBD1 (5 bases). This CDR3 has 11 residues. Germline V gives CDR1 MNHEY, CDR2 SVGEGT. Trimming stripped 10 bases from V and 7 bases from J, with 14 bases between. CDR3 sequence reads: CATGARQEQYF. CDR3 nucleotides: TGTGCCACCGGTGCGAGACAGGAGCAGTACTTC.

The chain combines TRBV28 with TRBJ1-5; tentative D call: TRBD1 (5 bases). Germline lookup yields CDR1 MDHEN and CDR2 SYDVKM. This CDR3 is 16 amino acids long. Trimming took 5 bases from V and 6 from J, leaving 20 bases between them. The chain's CDR3 is CASSLPGTGEGQPQHF. The CDR3 nucleotides are TGTGCCAGCAGTCTACCCGGGACGGGGGAGGGTCAGCCCCAGCATTTT.

The V call is TRBV27, the J call TRBJ1-1, with a tentative D call TRBD1 (5 bases). Germline CDR1 MNHEY, CDR2 SMNVEV (reference sequence). V dropped 6 bases and J dropped 5 bases, with 13 bases sitting between them. The CDR3 has 13 amino acids. The chain's CDR3 is CASRKEGRTEAFF. Here the CDR3 DNA reads TGTGCCAGCAGAAAAGAGGGGCGGACTGAAGCTTTCTTT.

The chain employs TRBV9 and TRBJ2-3, with a tentative D call TRBD1 (6 bases). The CDR3 contains 15 residues. Germline V gives CDR1 SGDLS, CDR2 YYNGEE. V lost 4 bases and J 2 bases, leaving 14 bases between the germline ends. The CDR3 DNA reads as TGTGCCAGCAGCCTACAGGGTAGGAACACAGATACGCAGTATTTT. Protein product: CASSLQGRNTDTQYF.

The chain uses TRBV20-1 and TRBJ2-3; 10 nucleotides match TRBD2. Germline assignment: CDR1 DFQATT and CDR2 SNEGSKA (reference sequence). CDR3 length: 14 residues. J was trimmed by 0 bases and V by 5 bases; bases with no gene match: 2. The CDR3 nucleotides are TGCAGTGCTTTGGGACTAGCGAGCACAGATACGCAGTATTTT. It encodes CSALGLASTDTQYF.

The genes are TRBV4-2 and TRBJ2-5, with D possibly being TRBD2 (7 bases). The CDR3 runs 18 residues. Trimming removed 0 bases at V and 11 bases at J, with 28 bases between. The germline V gene has CDR1 LGHNA and CDR2 YNFKEQ. The CDR3 DNA sequence: TGTGCCAGCAGCCAAGAGAGTAATGGGGGGGGCTTAAGGAATGAGCAGTACTTC. Amino acids: CASSQESNGGGLRNEQYF.

The rearrangement links TRBV27 to TRBJ2-1; D might be TRBD2 (6 bases). Germline lookup yields CDR1 MNHEY and CDR2 SMNVEV (reference sequence). The CDR3 is made up of 14 amino acids. V lost 5 bases and J lost 5, with 13 bases in between. For the CDR3, the DNA is TGTGCCAGCAGTGAATGGCGGGGCCACAATGAGCAGTTCTTC. Translating it yields CASSEWRGHNEQFF.

V gene TRBV7-9 combines with J gene TRBJ2-7; D might be TRBD2 (7 bases). The CDR3 extends over 16 amino acids. Germline V gene lookup returns CDR1 SEHNR and CDR2 FQNEAQ (reference sequence). The V end lost 4 bases, the J end lost 0 bases, and 16 bases lay between the germline ends. CDR3 nucleotides: TGTGCCAGCAGCTCAGACGGGGGGCAAAGCTCCTACGAGCAGTACTTC. Protein product: CASSSDGGQSSYEQYF. The variable domain in full, with the rest retrieved from reference TRBV7-9 and TRBJ2-7, is DTGVSQNPRHKITKRGQNVTFRCDPISEHNRLYWYRQTLGQGPEFLTYFQNEAQLEKSRLLSDRFSAERPKGSFSTLEIQRTEQGDSAMYLCASSSDGGQSSYEQYFGPGTRLTVT.

In this sample, this clonotype turned up a few times. The chain links TRBV6-2 or TRBV6-3 to TRBJ1-5; no firm D call. Germline-derived CDR1 and CDR2 are MNHEY and SVGEGT. The CDR3 extends over 16 amino acids. V was pared by 5 bases and J by 2 bases, with 16 bases between. CDR3 coding DNA: TGTGCCAGCAGTCCCCTGAGGAAGGTGGGCAATCAGCCCCAGCATTTT. It encodes CASSPLRKVGNQPQHF.

This clonotype was seen more than once but under ten times. V usage is TRBV7-3 and J usage is TRBJ2-1; the D is unclear. V was pared by 2 bases and J by 7 bases, with 9 bases between. Germline CDR1 is SGHTA and CDR2 is FQGTGA. The CDR3 contains 13 residues. The CDR3 coding sequence is TGTGCCAGCAGCTTATATGGGGATAATGAGCAGTTCTTC. Translation: CASSLYGDNEQFF.

This chain links TRBV20-1 with TRBJ1-1, with a possible D match to TRBD1 (5 bases). Looked up from germline, CDR1 is DFQATT and CDR2 is SNEGSKA (reference sequence). The CDR3 is 13 residues long. V lost 0 bases, J lost 4 bases, and 9 bases lay in between. The CDR3 nucleotides read TGCAGTGCTAGAGAGGGGCTGGTCACTGAAGCTTTCTTT. This gives the protein CSAREGLVTEAFF.

Only a few counts were recorded for this clonotype. The chain combines TRBV20-1 with TRBJ2-7; 7 bases match TRBD1. The CDR3 extends over 14 amino acids. J lost 3 bases, V lost 5 bases, and 10 bases had no gene match. CDR1 and CDR2 from the germline V gene are DFQATT and SNEGSKA (reference sequence). The CDR3 reads CSAHSGTEYYEQYF. The CDR3 DNA is TGCAGTGCTCACTCCGGGACAGAGTACTACGAGCAGTACTTC.

This clonotype was seen ten or more times. As DNA, the CDR3 is TGTGCCAGCAGCTTGATACAGGGTGGAATCGAGCAGTTCTTC. Its protein is CASSLIQGGIEQFF. The chain combines TRBV5-5 with TRBJ2-1; perhaps TRBD1 as D (6 bases). CDR3 length: 14 amino acids. V lost 1 base and J 10 bases, leaving 15 bases between the germline ends. CDR1 is SGHKS, CDR2 YYEKEE, per germline (reference sequence).

This clonotype was recorded a few times. V and J are TRBV6-6 and TRBJ2-5; D tentatively fits TRBD1 or TRBD2 (5 bases each). This CDR3 contains 17 residues. From germline, CDR1 is MNHNY and CDR2 SVGAGI (reference sequence). Trimming pared 2 bases from V and 1 base from J, leaving 17 bases between. CDR3 DNA: TGTGCCAGCAGTTACCACCCGAGGGGCGGTGGCCAAGAGACCCAGTACTTC. This gives the protein CASSYHPRGGGQETQYF.

The chain employs TRBV29-1 and TRBJ2-1; D gene ambiguous. CDR3 length: 9 amino acids. In germline, CDR1 is SQVTM, CDR2 ANQGSEA. V was pared by 4 bases and J by 8 bases, with 3 bases between. The CDR3 nucleotides are TGCAGCGTTGGCTATGAGCAGTTCTTC. Residues: CSVGYEQFF.

The rearrangement links TRBV5-1 to TRBJ2-7; D is ambiguous. V shed 3 bases and J shed 7 bases, with 17 bases lying between them. CDR3 size: 14 residues. Looked up from germline, CDR1 is SGHRS and CDR2 is YFSETQ. The CDR3 loop is CASSSGSPYNEQYF. In nucleotides, the CDR3 is TGCGCCAGCAGCTCGGGCAGCCCTTACAATGAGCAGTACTTC.

This clonotype came up many times. This rearrangement joins TRBV6-6 to TRBJ1-5, with D tentatively TRBD1 (6 bases). From germline, CDR1 is MNHNY and CDR2 SVGAGI (reference sequence). The V and J ends lost 5 bases and 7 bases respectively, with 15 bases between them. The CDR3 runs to 14 residues. CDR3 residues: CASSPQGLGQPQHF. Written as DNA, the CDR3 is TGTGCCAGCAGTCCCCAGGGGCTAGGACAGCCCCAGCATTTT.

This clonotype was counted at least ten times. The chain combines TRBV20-1 with TRBJ2-3, with D tentatively TRBD1 (5 bases). From germline, CDR1 is DFQATT and CDR2 SNEGSKA (reference sequence). V was pared by 5 bases and J by 0 bases, with 15 bases between. The CDR3 is 15 amino acids. This chain's CDR3 is CSALNRLSSTDTQYF. The CDR3 nucleotides read TGCAGTGCTTTGAACAGGTTATCTAGCACAGATACGCAGTATTTT.

This clonotype was seen a handful of times. This chain joins TRBV10-3 and TRBJ2-7; 7 bases agree with TRBD2. CDR3 length: 13 amino acids. Germline V gene sequence: CDR1 ENHRY, CDR2 SYGVKD. V lost 4 bases and J lost 7; bases outside the gene matches: 7. The CDR3 reads CAISGDYYNEQYF. Here the CDR3 DNA reads TGTGCCATCAGTGGGGACTACTACAATGAGCAGTACTTC.

This clonotype was picked up a small number of times. The chain combines TRBV6-1 with TRBJ1-5, with D perhaps TRBD1 (5 bases). The CDR3 loop spans 15 amino acids. Germline V gene data show CDR1 as MNHNS and CDR2 as SASEGT. V lost 6 bases and J 0 bases, leaving 12 bases between the germline ends. DNA of the CDR3: TGTGCCAGCAGCCCAGGGCCGTATAGCAATCAGCCCCAGCATTTT. Translating it yields CASSPGPYSNQPQHF.

Concerning this clonotype itself: A much larger clone differs from this one at a single base, so this may be a read error. The gene calls are TRBV28 and TRBJ2-7; D tentatively reads TRBD1 or TRBD2 (5 bases each). The CDR3 runs 17 residues. Between the trimmed V and J ends, which lost 4 bases and 0 bases, there was a span of 19 bases. Germline loops: CDR1 MDHEN, CDR2 SYDVKM. This CDR3 reads CASSSGRGASSSYEQYF. The CDR3, as DNA: TGTGCCAGCAGTTCCGGAAGGGGAGCCTCGAGCTCCTACGAGCAGTACTTC.

The chain joins TRBV19 to TRBJ2-7; D is unresolved. Germline CDR1 LNHDA, CDR2 SQIVND (reference sequence). CDR3 size: 13 residues. Trimming pared 5 bases from V and 7 bases from J, leaving 15 bases between. The CDR3 spells CASSRRNHNEQYF. The CDR3, as DNA: TGTGCCAGTAGTCGCAGGAACCACAATGAGCAGTACTTC.

The V and J genes are TRBV12-3 or TRBV12-4 and TRBJ2-3, with 12 bases matching TRBD2. The CDR3 loop spans 15 amino acids. J was trimmed by 6 bases and V by 6 bases; bases with no gene match: 7. CDR3 nucleotides: TGTGCCAGCAGCTGGACTAGCGGGGTGGCCGATACGCAGTATTTT. Its protein product is CASSWTSGVADTQYF.

A few counts support this clonotype. This chain joins TRBV7-2 and TRBJ2-5, with TRBD2 matching over 8 bases. Germline loops: CDR1 SGHTA, CDR2 FQGNSA. CDR3 length: 17 amino acids. V dropped 1 base and J dropped 7; count of bases not matched to a gene: 14. CDR3 in DNA: TGTGCCAGCAGCTTAGGGTCCGGGAGCGGGGGTGGAGGGACCCAGTACTTC. This gives the protein CASSLGSGSGGGGTQYF.

This chain uses TRBV7-2 with TRBJ2-1; D uncertain. Germline V gives CDR1 SGHTA, CDR2 FQGNSA. V was shortened by 5 bases and J by 6 bases, with 11 bases between the two germline ends. The length of the CDR3 is 13 residues. CDR3 loop: CASSVDPINEQFF. In DNA form, the CDR3 reads TGTGCCAGCAGCGTAGACCCCATCAATGAGCAGTTCTTC.

The rearrangement links TRBV25-1 to TRBJ2-4; D remains unclear. The J call may be faulty, since TRBJ2-7 better matches the DNA end. CDR1 is MGHDK and CDR2 is SYGVNS in the germline V gene. The CDR3 consists of 12 residues. CDR3 in amino acids: CASSPTVYEQYF. In DNA form, the CDR3 reads TGTGCCAGCAGTCCAACTGTCTACGAGCAGTACTTC.

This clonotype was counted only a few times. This rearrangement joins TRBV25-1 to TRBJ2-1, with D maybe TRBD1 (5 bases). There are 16 residues in the CDR3. The germline gives CDR1 MGHDK, CDR2 SYGVNS. Trimming removed 4 bases at V and 5 bases at J, with 18 bases between. The DNA of the CDR3 is TGTGCCAGCAGTGCCACCAGGGTCAATGGCCACAATGAGCAGTTCTTC. Translated: CASSATRVNGHNEQFF.

This clonotype showed up just a few times. The chain combines TRBV6-6 with TRBJ2-5; no definite D call. This CDR3 region has 14 residues. V was pared by 8 bases and J by 0 bases, with 13 bases between. The germline V gene has CDR1 MNHNY and CDR2 SVGAGI (reference sequence). As DNA, the CDR3 is TGTGCCAGCGCATCTGGGGTGTACCAAGAGACCCAGTACTTC. It yields the protein CASASGVYQETQYF.

About this clonotype itself: Germline and junction disagree at one end, which may indicate a read error. The V call is TRBV9, the J call TRBJ1-2, with D hard to call. Germline V gene sequence: CDR1 SGDLS, CDR2 YYNGEE. This CDR3 has 16 amino acids. DNA for the CDR3: TGTGCCAGAAGCGTAGATGGCGACGGAAACCCCTATGGCTACACCTTC. The encoded protein is CARSVDGDGNPYGYTF.

The CDR3 region is CASSQVSWPNYGYTF. CDR3 coding DNA: TGTGCCAGCAGCCAAGTGTCCTGGCCTAACTATGGCTACACCTTC. The chain combines TRBV3-1 with TRBJ1-2, with D unresolved. The CDR3 covers 15 residues. Deletions cut 1 base from V and 0 bases from J, with 9 bases between. Germline V gene data show CDR1 as LGHDT and CDR2 as YNNKEL (reference sequence).